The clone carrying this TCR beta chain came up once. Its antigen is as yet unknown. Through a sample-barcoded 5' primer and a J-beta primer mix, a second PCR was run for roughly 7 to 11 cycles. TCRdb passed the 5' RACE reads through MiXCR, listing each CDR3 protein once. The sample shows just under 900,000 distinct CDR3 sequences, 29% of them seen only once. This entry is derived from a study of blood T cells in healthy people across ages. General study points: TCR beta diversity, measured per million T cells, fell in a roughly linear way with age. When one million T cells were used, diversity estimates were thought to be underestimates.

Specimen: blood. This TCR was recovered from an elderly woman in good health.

CDR3 protein: CASSFGGGAGETQFF. The CDR3 DNA reads as TGTGCCAGCAGCTTCGGGGGGGGGGCAGGAGAGACCCAGTTCTTC. The chain links TRBV7-2 to TRBJ2-5, with 8 nucleotides matching TRBD2. The J call may not be correct, given that the DNA end is closer to TRBJ2-1. CDR3 length: 15 amino acids. Germline loops: CDR1 SGHTA, CDR2 FQGNSA.